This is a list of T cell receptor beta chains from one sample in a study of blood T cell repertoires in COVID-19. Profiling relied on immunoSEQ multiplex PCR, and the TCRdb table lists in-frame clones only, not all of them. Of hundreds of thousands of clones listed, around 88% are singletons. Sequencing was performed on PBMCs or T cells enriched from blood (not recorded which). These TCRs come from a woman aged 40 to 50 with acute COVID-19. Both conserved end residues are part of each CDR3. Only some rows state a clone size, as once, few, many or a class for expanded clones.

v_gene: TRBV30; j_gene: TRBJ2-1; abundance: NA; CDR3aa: CAWSAVAGGPENEQFF
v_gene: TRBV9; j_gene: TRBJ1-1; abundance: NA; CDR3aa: CASSVGDYTEAFF
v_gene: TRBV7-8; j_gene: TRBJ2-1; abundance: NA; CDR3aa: CASSLGVSGWYNEQFF
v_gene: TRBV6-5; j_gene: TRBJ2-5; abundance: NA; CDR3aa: CASRQLAEQETQYF
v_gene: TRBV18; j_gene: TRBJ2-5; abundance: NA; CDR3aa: CASSPRPTSGTQETQYF
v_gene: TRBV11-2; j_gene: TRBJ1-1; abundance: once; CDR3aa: CASSFQGMDTEAFF
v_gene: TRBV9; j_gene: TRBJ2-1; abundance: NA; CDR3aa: CASSVAFQVIYEQFF
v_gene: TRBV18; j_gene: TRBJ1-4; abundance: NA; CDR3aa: CASSPPTAPNEKLFF
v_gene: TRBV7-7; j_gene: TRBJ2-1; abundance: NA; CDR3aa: CASSSGTNRNEQFF
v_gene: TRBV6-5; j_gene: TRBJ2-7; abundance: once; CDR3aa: CASSYSNTATGKQYF
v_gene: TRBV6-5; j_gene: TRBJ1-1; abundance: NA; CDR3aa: CASSYSWTVEAFF
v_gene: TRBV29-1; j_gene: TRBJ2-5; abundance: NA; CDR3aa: CSVAQETQYF
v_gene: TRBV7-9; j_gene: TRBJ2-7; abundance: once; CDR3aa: CASSRLDSSYEQYF
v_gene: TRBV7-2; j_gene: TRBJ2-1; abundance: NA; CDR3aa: CASSLAVAGVSGNEQFF
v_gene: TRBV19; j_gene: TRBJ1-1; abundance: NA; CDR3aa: CASSTVTGGLAEAFF
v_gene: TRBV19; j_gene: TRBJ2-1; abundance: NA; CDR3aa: CASSLTSGGYNEQFF
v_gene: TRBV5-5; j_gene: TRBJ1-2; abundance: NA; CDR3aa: CASSALQGAYGYTF
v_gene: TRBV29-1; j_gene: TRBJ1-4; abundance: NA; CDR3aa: CSAMQVQADEKLFF
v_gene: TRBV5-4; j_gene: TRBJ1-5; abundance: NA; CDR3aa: CASSTGTDSQPQHF
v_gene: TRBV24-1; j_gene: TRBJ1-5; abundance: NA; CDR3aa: CATSDRQLNQPQHF
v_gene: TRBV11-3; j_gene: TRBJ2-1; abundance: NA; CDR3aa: CASSLVVNEQFF
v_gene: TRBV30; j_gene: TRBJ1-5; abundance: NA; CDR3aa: CAWSHGQKQPQHF
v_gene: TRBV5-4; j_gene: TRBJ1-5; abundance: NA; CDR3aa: CASSLAPGQANQPQHF
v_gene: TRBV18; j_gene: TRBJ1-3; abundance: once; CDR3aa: CASLTPLGQDITGSGNTIYF
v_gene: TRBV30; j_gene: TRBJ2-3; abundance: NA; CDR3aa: CAWSMGRQGLEDTQYF
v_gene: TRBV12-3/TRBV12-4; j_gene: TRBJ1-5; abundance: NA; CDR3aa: CASSPQGNQPQHF
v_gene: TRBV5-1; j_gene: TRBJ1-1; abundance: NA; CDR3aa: CASSFGYGNTEAFF
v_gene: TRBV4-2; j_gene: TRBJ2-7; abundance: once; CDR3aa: CASSQEYGNRFEQYF
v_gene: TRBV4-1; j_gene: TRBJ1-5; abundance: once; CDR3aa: CASSLTATGNQPQHF
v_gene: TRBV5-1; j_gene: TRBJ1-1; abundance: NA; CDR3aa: CASSIQQGETEAFF
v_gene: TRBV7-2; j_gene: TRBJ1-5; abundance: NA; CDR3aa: CASSLQGQGNQPQHF
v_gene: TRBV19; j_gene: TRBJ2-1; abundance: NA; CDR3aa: CASSTRTSRDYEQFF
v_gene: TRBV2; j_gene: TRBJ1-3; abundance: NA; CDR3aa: CASSGETIYF
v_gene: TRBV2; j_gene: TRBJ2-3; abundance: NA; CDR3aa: CASRNGVLARVGADTQYF
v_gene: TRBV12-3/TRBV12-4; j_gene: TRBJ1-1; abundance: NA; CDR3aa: CASSLASDTEAFF
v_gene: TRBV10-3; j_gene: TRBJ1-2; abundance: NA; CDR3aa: CAITGQGDANGYTF
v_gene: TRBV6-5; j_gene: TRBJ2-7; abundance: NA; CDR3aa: CASKQAWTGGHEQYF
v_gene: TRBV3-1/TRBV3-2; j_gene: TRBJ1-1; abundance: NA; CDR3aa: CASRPRDRLNTEAFF
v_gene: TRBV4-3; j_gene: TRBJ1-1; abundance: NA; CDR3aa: CASRRRTGDTEAFF
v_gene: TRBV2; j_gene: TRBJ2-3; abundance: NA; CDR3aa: CASSGTGGTDTQYF
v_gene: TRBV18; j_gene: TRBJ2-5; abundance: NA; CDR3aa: CASSSRETSGLLEETQYF
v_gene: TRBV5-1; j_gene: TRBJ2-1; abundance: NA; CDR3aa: CASSLARISGDNEQFF
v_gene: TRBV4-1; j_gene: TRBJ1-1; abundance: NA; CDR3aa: CASSQDGQGLAFF
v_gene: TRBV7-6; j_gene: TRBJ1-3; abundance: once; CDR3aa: CASSLEAQGASGNTIYF
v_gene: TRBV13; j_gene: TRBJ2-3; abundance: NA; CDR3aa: CASSLGTSGFTDTQYF
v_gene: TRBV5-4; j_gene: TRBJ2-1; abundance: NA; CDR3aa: CASSLETSGTIF
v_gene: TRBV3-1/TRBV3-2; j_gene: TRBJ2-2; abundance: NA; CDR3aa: CASSHQPGTSGRIPGELFF
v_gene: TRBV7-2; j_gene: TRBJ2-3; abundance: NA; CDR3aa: CASSLVRGSTDTQYF
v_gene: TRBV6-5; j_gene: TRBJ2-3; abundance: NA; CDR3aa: CASSYSLASDTQYF
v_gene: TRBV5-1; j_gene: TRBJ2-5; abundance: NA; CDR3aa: CASSPDSSQETQYF
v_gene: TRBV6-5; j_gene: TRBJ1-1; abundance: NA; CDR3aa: CASSRNREPEAFF
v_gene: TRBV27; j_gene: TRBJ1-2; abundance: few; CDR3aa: CASSRSGTANYGYTF
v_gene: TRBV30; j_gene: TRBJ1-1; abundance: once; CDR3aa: CAWSRRVNTEAFF